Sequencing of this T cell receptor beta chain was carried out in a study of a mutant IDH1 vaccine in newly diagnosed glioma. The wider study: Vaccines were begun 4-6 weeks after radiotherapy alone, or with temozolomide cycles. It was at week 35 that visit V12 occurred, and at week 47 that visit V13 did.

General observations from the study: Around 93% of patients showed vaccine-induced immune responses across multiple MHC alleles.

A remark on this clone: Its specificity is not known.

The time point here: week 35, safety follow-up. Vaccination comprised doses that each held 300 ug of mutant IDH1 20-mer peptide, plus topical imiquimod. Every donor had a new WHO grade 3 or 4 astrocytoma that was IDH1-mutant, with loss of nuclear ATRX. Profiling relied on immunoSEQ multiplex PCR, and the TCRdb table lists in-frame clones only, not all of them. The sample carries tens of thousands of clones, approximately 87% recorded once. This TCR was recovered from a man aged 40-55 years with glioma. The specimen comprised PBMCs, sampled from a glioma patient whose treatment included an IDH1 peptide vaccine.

The CDR3 sequence: CASSIRGLNTQYF. The CDR3 coding sequence is TGTGCCAGTAGTATCAGGGGCCTCAATACGCAGTATTTT. J is TRBJ2-3 and V is TRBV19; tentative D call: TRBD1 (6 bases). CDR1 LNHDA and CDR2 SQIVND come from the germline V gene (reference sequence). The V gene lost 3 bases and the J gene lost 7 bases, with 11 bases spanning the gap. The CDR3 contains 13 residues.